This is a list of T cell receptor beta chains from one sample in a study of Tregs in tolerant kidney transplant recipients. Clones were read by immunoSEQ multiplex PCR, and TCRdb kept only the in-frame ones, dropping some. The table includes tens of thousands of clones, over 75% detected once. Sequenced material: CD4+ T cells from blood (PBMCs), taken 6 months after the transplant. All receptors come from a human patient who received a combined kidney and bone marrow transplant. A subset of T cells may come from the graft donor. Each CDR3 is given with its conserved first and last residue.

j_call: TRBJ2-3; v_call: TRBV13; cdr3_aa: CASSLGLGQVTDTQYF
j_call: TRBJ2-1; v_call: TRBV7-9; cdr3_aa: CASSFQAGRDNEQFF
j_call: TRBJ2-5; v_call: TRBV7-8; cdr3_aa: CASRWEGPRQTQYF
j_call: TRBJ2-7; v_call: TRBV7-2; cdr3_aa: CASSSRLAGGQSEQYF
j_call: TRBJ2-5; v_call: TRBV15; cdr3_aa: CATSRGVETQYF
j_call: TRBJ1-5; v_call: TRBV29-1; cdr3_aa: CSVEVTGEGNQPQHF
j_call: TRBJ1-3; v_call: TRBV19; cdr3_aa: CASSISQFSGNTIYF
j_call: TRBJ1-1; v_call: TRBV7-3; cdr3_aa: CASSRTGTLNTEAFF
j_call: TRBJ2-7; v_call: TRBV5-1; cdr3_aa: CASSLDGAVNPEQYF
j_call: TRBJ2-1; v_call: TRBV2; cdr3_aa: CASSGTSGPNNEQFF
j_call: TRBJ2-7; v_call: TRBV2; cdr3_aa: CASSLWPYEQYF
j_call: TRBJ1-5; v_call: TRBV7-9; cdr3_aa: CASSGQGGQPQHF
j_call: TRBJ2-7; v_call: TRBV5-8; cdr3_aa: CASSFGTYYEQYF
j_call: TRBJ2-2; v_call: TRBV5-4; cdr3_aa: CASSLVFANTGELFF
j_call: TRBJ1-2; v_call: TRBV28; cdr3_aa: CASSLFYVGKRGYGYTF
j_call: TRBJ2-7; v_call: TRBV4-3; cdr3_aa: CASSQDSNSYEQYF
j_call: TRBJ2-7; v_call: TRBV7-5; cdr3_aa: CVRSLGTSYHEQYF
j_call: TRBJ2-7; v_call: TRBV7-9; cdr3_aa: CASGLPQGSSYEQYF
j_call: TRBJ2-7; v_call: TRBV7-3; cdr3_aa: CASSAPLQQTAGVDYEQYF
j_call: TRBJ2-2; v_call: TRBV5-8; cdr3_aa: CASSLGFGANTGELFF
j_call: TRBJ2-5; v_call: TRBV2; cdr3_aa: CASCDIGGETQYF
j_call: TRBJ1-2; v_call: TRBV4-1; cdr3_aa: CASSQDPRESYGYTF
j_call: TRBJ1-6; v_call: TRBV5-6; cdr3_aa: CASSLRTGINSPLHF
j_call: TRBJ2-7; v_call: TRBV18; cdr3_aa: CASSRNGEQYF
j_call: TRBJ2-3; v_call: TRBV4-1; cdr3_aa: CASSQDGRPGWDTQYF
j_call: TRBJ2-7; v_call: TRBV7-2; cdr3_aa: CASSEGQGLYF
j_call: TRBJ1-2; v_call: TRBV9; cdr3_aa: CASSVGQGAVNTF
j_call: TRBJ2-7; v_call: TRBV10-3; cdr3_aa: CAISGMSAYEQYF
j_call: TRBJ2-7; v_call: TRBV14; cdr3_aa: CASSRDFLAYEQYF
j_call: TRBJ1-5; v_call: TRBV7-8; cdr3_aa: CASSLDRFWNQNQPQHF
j_call: TRBJ1-2; v_call: TRBV7-8; cdr3_aa: CASSLDREGSLYGYTF
j_call: TRBJ1-4; v_call: TRBV19; cdr3_aa: CASSTQQGRGEKLFF
j_call: TRBJ1-3; v_call: TRBV28; cdr3_aa: CASSLRSSGNTIYF
j_call: TRBJ1-2; v_call: TRBV6-6; cdr3_aa: CASSYPPTEYGYTF
j_call: TRBJ2-3; v_call: TRBV5-1; cdr3_aa: CASRGRADTQYF
j_call: TRBJ2-7; v_call: TRBV10-3; cdr3_aa: CAISEFGDTGTPYEQYF
j_call: TRBJ2-1; v_call: TRBV6-6; cdr3_aa: CASSYVFSEQFF
j_call: TRBJ2-1; v_call: TRBV7-3; cdr3_aa: CASSSTTGGVWFF
j_call: TRBJ2-7; v_call: TRBV2; cdr3_aa: CASTPGLAIYEQYF
j_call: TRBJ1-2; v_call: TRBV28; cdr3_aa: CASSLFPPEREF
j_call: TRBJ1-6; v_call: TRBV28; cdr3_aa: CASSGSSYNSPLHF
j_call: TRBJ2-1; v_call: TRBV7-8; cdr3_aa: CASSSRGGGNEQFF